A selection of T cell receptor beta chains follows, all from one sample in a study of blood T cell repertoires in COVID-19. Measured with immunoSEQ multiplex PCR; TCRdb has only the in-frame clones, and not every one. The sample has nearly 40,000 clones, 80% seen once. Sample: peripheral blood. Receptors originate from a man older than 75 with active or convalescent COVID-19. CDR3s include the opening cysteine and the closing phenylalanine or tryptophan. A D gene is named only where the DNA matches it firmly.

>TRBV9|-
CASSVGAGETQPQHF
>TRBV9|TRBD1
CASSRTGGQETQYF
>TRBV5-1|TRBD1
CASSRGTGAYNEQFF
>TRBV19|TRBD2
CASSKLAGVTDTQYF
>TRBV30|TRBD2
CAWTVGGGYEQYF
>TRBV4-1|TRBD1
CASSQLTGGREKLFF
>TRBV21-1|-
CASSNRRLAESDNEQFF
>TRBV28|-
CASNPWEFRGANVLTF
>TRBV15|TRBD2
CATSRDASYGRLNTGELFF
>TRBV5-4|TRBD1
CASSFDRVGYTF
>TRBV7-8|-
CASSSTASNYGYTF
>TRBV27|-
CASRTGSEDTQYF
>TRBV7-9|-
CASRPLGGANNQPQHF
>TRBV24-1|TRBD1
CATSDRQGANEKLFF
>TRBV28|TRBD1
CASSAADRGVGGYTF
>TRBV29-1|-
CSAIYTTSSYEQYF
>TRBV12-3/TRBV12-4|-
CASSWRGELFF
>TRBV28|-
CASRPSGGGYGYTF
>TRBV3-1/TRBV3-2|-
CASSQDGLRAPPDTQYF
>TRBV7-2|TRBD1
CASSSTGGTNTEAFF
>TRBV7-6|-
CASSPRDGTGELFF
>TRBV6-5|TRBD1
CASSYAQGASYEQYF
>TRBV6-5|-
CASSMTFTGGDTQYF
>TRBV28|-
CASGPHEGYQPQHF
>TRBV28|-
CASSFLPGSVNSPLHF
>TRBV7-2|TRBD2
CASSLRTSGGAVEQFF
>TRBV28|-
CASSLRGSTYEQYF
>TRBV19|TRBD1
CASSIEGDRGFQETQYF
>TRBV10-3|TRBD2
CAISEDVSGNRDTQYF
>TRBV3-1/TRBV3-2|TRBD2
CASSQGTSGELFF
>TRBV7-2|-
CASSQRGSSYNSPLHF
>TRBV28|TRBD1
CASSPGTGVVGETQYF
>TRBV5-1|-
CASSLGGSGANVLTF
>TRBV3-1/TRBV3-2|-
CASTRESSPLHF
>TRBV2|TRBD2
CASRRGTSGSSYNEQFF
>TRBV3-1/TRBV3-2|TRBD1
CASSPSDRDAVKNIQYF
>TRBV7-3|TRBD1
CASSLRGRGSPLHF
>TRBV7-9|-
CASSTRRGRGEKLFF
>TRBV5-6|TRBD1
CASTDGQDDFGYTF
>TRBV7-8|-
CASSLIPSSSYNSPLHF
>TRBV9|-
CASSLQGMGPGYTF
>TRBV3-1/TRBV3-2|TRBD1
CASSQQGAGELFF
>TRBV7-3|TRBD2
CASSLTGPSGGLITDTQYF
>TRBV4-3|-
CASSQDITGHTGELFF
>TRBV14|-
CASSLNRRDGYTF
>TRBV7-3|-
CASSLSGTGGELFF
>TRBV24-1|-
CATSDLTGELFF
>TRBV7-2|-
CASSPGGTSSGNTIYF
>TRBV5-1|-
CASSLNRNTEAFF
>TRBV9|TRBD1
CASSPQVTGWVEQYF
>TRBV10-3|-
CATRELVGTDTQYF
>TRBV10-2|-
CASGGGQAGYTF